This TCR beta chain is drawn from a study of blood T cell repertoires in COVID-19. From germline, CDR1 is SGHTA and CDR2 FQGNSA. The germline V and J ends were trimmed by 2 bases and 5 bases, with 14 bases remaining between them. The CDR3 is 15 residues long. Method: immunoSEQ multiplex PCR; TCRdb's copy keeps in-frame clones and lacks some. The data hold about 170,000 clones, with roughly nine tenths observed a single time. This sequence was found in a man aged 65 to 85 with acute or convalescent COVID-19. The chain is built from TRBV7-2 and TRBJ2-3; D may be TRBD2 (6 bases). The material sequenced was peripheral blood. The DNA for the CDR3 is TGTGCCAGCAGCTTATACGGGCAGGAGGGAGATACGCAGTATTTT. Its translation is CASSLYGQEGDTQYF.